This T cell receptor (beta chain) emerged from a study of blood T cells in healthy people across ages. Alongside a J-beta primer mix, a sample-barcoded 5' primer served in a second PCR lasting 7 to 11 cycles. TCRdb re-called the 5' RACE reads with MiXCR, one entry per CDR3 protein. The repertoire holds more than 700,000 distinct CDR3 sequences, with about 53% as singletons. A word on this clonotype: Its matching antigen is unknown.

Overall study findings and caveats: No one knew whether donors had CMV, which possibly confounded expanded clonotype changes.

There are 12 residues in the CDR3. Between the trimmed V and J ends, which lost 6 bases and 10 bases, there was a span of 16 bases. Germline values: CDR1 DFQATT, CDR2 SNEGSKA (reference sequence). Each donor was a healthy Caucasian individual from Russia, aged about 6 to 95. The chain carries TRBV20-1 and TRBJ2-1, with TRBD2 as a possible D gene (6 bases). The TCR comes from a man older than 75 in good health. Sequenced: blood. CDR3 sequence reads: CSAHPGGFEQFF. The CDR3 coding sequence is TGCAGTGCACACCCCGGGGGTTTCGAGCAGTTCTTC.